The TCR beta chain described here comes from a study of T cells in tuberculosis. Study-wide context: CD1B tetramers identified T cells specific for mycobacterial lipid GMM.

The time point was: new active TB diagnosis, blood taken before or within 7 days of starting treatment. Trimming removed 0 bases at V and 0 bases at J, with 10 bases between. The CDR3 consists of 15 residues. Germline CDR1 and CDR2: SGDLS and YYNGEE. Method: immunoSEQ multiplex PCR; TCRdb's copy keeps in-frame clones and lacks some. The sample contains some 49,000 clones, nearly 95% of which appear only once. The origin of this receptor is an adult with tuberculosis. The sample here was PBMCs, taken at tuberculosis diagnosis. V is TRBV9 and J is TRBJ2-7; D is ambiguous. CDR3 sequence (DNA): TGTGCCAGCAGCGTAGGCGGCCTGAGCTCCTACGAGCAGTACTTC. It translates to CASSVGGLSSYEQYF.